A selection of T cell receptor beta chains follows, all from one sample in a study of T cell changes during pregnancy in multiple sclerosis. Using immunoSEQ multiplex PCR, the repertoire was profiled, and TCRdb retains in-frame clones only, with some absent. The sample consists of tens of thousands of clones, about 92% of them appearing once. The sample in question was CD4+ T cells from peripheral blood mononuclear cells, obtained in the third trimester of pregnancy. These receptors all come from a female donor with multiple sclerosis, enrolled in a pregnancy study. Each CDR3 is given with its conserved first and last residue. Each record gives: J gene, D gene, V gene, CDR3 length, CDR3 protein, CDR3 DNA. D genes are given only for firm matches.

>TRBJ2-1|NA|TRBV6-4|15
CASSVSGQSYNEQFF
TGTGCCAGTAGCGTTTCGGGCCAATCCTACAATGAGCAGTTCTTC
>TRBJ2-5|TRBD2|TRBV9|16
CASSGGGTSGQETQYF
TGTGCCAGCAGTGGGGGTGGGACTAGCGGCCAAGAGACCCAGTACTTC
>TRBJ1-2|NA|TRBV25-1|15
CASTQGDAGGYGYTF
TGTGCCAGCACCCAAGGGGACGCCGGGGGCTATGGCTACACCTTC
>TRBJ2-7|NA|TRBV9|12
CASSVLAYEQYF
TGTGCCAGCAGCGTACTCGCCTACGAGCAGTACTTC
>TRBJ1-2|NA|TRBV7-5|20
CVRSYTHGTGVGVLDDGYTF
TGTGTCAGAAGCTACACTCACGGGACAGGGGTCGGAGTTTTGGACGATGGCTACACCTTC
>TRBJ2-7|TRBD1|TRBV25-1|13
CASRRTGAYEQYF
TGTGCCAGCAGAAGGACAGGGGCCTACGAGCAGTACTTC
>TRBJ2-7|NA|TRBV6-6|14
CASSLRGPTYEQYF
TGTGCCAGCAGTCTCCGTGGCCCCACCTACGAGCAGTACTTC
>TRBJ2-7|NA|TRBV9|15
CASSPRLEGSYEQYF
TGTGCCAGCAGCCCTCGACTAGAAGGTAGCTACGAGCAGTACTTC
>TRBJ1-4|NA|TRBV5-1|15
CASSLETANNEKLFF
TGCGCCAGCAGCTTGGAGACTGCGAATAATGAAAAACTGTTTTTT
>TRBJ2-7|NA|TRBV18|12
CASSPDSYEQYF
TGTGCCAGCTCACCGGACAGCTACGAGCAGTACTTC